The 32 T cell receptor beta chains listed next were all sequenced from one sample in a study of blood T cell repertoires in COVID-19. Sequencing was performed with immunoSEQ multiplex PCR; in TCRdb, only in-frame clones are kept and a portion is missing. The data contain over 200,000 clones, around 91% of them singletons. Sequencing was performed on peripheral blood. Source of these receptors: a woman between 40 and 55 years old with acute or convalescent COVID-19.

V usage is TRBV7-9 and J usage is TRBJ1-1, with D unresolved. Germline assignment: CDR1 SEHNR and CDR2 FQNEAQ (reference sequence). V lost 2 bases and J 4 bases, leaving 20 bases between the germline ends. This CDR3 is 17 amino acids long. This CDR3 reads CASSLLGYTDSLTEAFF. The CDR3 DNA is TGTGCCAGCAGCTTATTAGGATATACAGATTCCCTCACTGAAGCTTTCTTT.

This clone was counted once. The CDR3 DNA reads TGTGCCAGCAACGGCATGGGGGGACAGAGCGGCCCCCTCCACTTT. It specifies CASNGMGGQSGPLHF. The chain couples TRBV25-1 to TRBJ1-6, with 7 bases fitting TRBD1. Trimming at V came to 7 bases and at J to 13 bases, leaving 16 bases not matched to a gene. Germline values: CDR1 MGHDK, CDR2 SYGVNS. This CDR3 comprises 15 residues.

The J gene is TRBJ2-7, the V gene TRBV10-3; 9 bases line up with TRBD1. The CDR3 is made up of 14 amino acids. With 2 bases clipped from V and 7 bases from J, the junction kept 6 bases outside the gene matches. CDR1 and CDR2 (germline): ENHRY, SYGVKD. The chain's CDR3 is CAISEGQGTGEQYV. DNA for the CDR3: TGTGCCATCAGTGAGGGACAGGGGACCGGGGAGCAGTACGTC.

The chain links TRBV7-3 to TRBJ2-3; 9 bases map to TRBD2. This CDR3 spans 15 amino acids. Germline V gives CDR1 SGHTA, CDR2 FQGTGA. Trimming took 4 bases from V and 0 from J; bases not matched to a gene: 2. CDR3: CASSSLAGSTDTQYF. The CDR3 DNA reads TGTGCCAGCAGCTCCCTAGCGGGGAGCACAGATACGCAGTATTTT.

This clone was counted a single time. The J gene is TRBJ2-5, the V gene TRBV9; D remains ambiguous. Germline CDR1 SGDLS, CDR2 YYNGEE. Trimming cost V 0 bases and J 7 bases, with 4 bases left between them. The CDR3 is 11 residues long. CDR3 region: CASSVAVTQYF. CDR3 nucleotides: TGTGCCAGCAGCGTAGCGGTGACCCAGTACTTC.

This chain joins TRBV30 and TRBJ1-3, with D tentatively TRBD1 (5 bases). The V gene's germline CDR1 is GTSNPN and CDR2 SVGIG (reference sequence). This CDR3 has 17 amino acids. V lost 0 bases, J lost 7 bases, and 22 bases lay in between. The CDR3 DNA is TGTGCCTGGAGTGTACCCTCAACAGGCCCCTCCGGGAACACCATATATTTT. It codes for CAWSVPSTGPSGNTIYF. Full variable domain (remainder filled in from reference TRBV30 and TRBJ1-3): SQTIHQWPATLVQPVGSPLSLECTVEGTSNPNLYWYRQAAGRGLQLLFYSVGIGQISSEVPQNLSASRPQDRQFILSSKKLLLSDSGFYLCAWSVPSTGPSGNTIYFGEGSWLTVV.

The V gene is TRBV24-1, the J gene TRBJ2-3; 8 nucleotides line up with TRBD1. This CDR3 contains 13 residues. With 3 bases clipped from V and 9 bases from J, the junction kept 4 bases outside the gene matches. The germline V gene has CDR1 KGHDR and CDR2 SFDVKD. CDR3 sequence: CATSDLDRDTQYF. Here the CDR3 DNA reads TGTGCCACCAGTGATCTGGACAGGGACACGCAGTATTTT.

This sequence joins TRBV30 and TRBJ2-1; TRBD1 agrees at 11 bases. CDR1 is GTSNPN, CDR2 SVGIG, per germline (reference sequence). Trimming at V came to 5 bases and at J to 5 bases, leaving 8 bases not matched to a gene. The CDR3 is 15 amino acids. The CDR3 nucleotides are TGTGCCTGGTATCACGGGACAGGGGGGCACAATGAGCAGTTCTTC. It encodes CAWYHGTGGHNEQFF.

The V gene is TRBV11-2, the J gene TRBJ1-4; D not resolved. CDR3 length: 14 residues. V gave up 5 bases and J gave up 7 bases, with 14 bases separating them. CDR1 is SGHAT, CDR2 FQNNGV, per germline. Here the CDR3 reads CASSPAGVLEKLFF. CDR3 sequence (DNA): TGTGCCAGCAGCCCCGCCGGAGTCCTTGAAAAACTGTTTTTT. Full variable domain (rest looked up from reference TRBV11-2 and TRBJ1-4): EAGVAQSPRYKIIEKRQSVAFWCNPISGHATLYWYQQILGQGPKLLIQFQNNGVVDDSQLPKDRFSAERLKGVDSTLKIQPAKLEDSAVYLCASSPAGVLEKLFFGSGTQLSVL.

The V gene is TRBV5-1, the J gene TRBJ1-1; TRBD1 agrees at 7 bases. The CDR3 sequence is 17 residues long. CDR1 and CDR2 (germline): SGHRS, YFSETQ. V lost 4 bases, J lost 1 base, and 13 bases stayed unmatched. This CDR3 is CASSPTATGAENTEAFF. CDR3 bases: TGCGCCAGCAGCCCTACAGCTACAGGGGCCGAGAACACTGAAGCTTTCTTT.

The chain uses TRBV5-1 and TRBJ1-6; TRBD1 matches at 7 bases. Germline V CDR1 and CDR2: SGHRS, YFSETQ. There are 15 residues in the CDR3. Trimming removed 3 bases from V and 3 bases from J; junction bases left unmatched: 3. The CDR3 bases are TGCGCCAGCAGCTCCCGGGACAGCTATAATTCACCCCTCCACTTT. Encoded protein: CASSSRDSYNSPLHF.

The V gene is TRBV2, the J gene TRBJ2-2, with D perhaps matching TRBD2 (7 bases). V gave up 5 bases and J gave up 3 bases, with 13 bases separating them. The CDR3 extends over 15 amino acids. The V gene's germline CDR1 is SNHLY and CDR2 FYNNEI. For the CDR3, the DNA is TGTGCCAGCAGTCTAGGGGGGGCGGACACCGGGGAGCTGTTTTTT. It is translated as CASSLGGADTGELFF.

The rearrangement uses TRBV10-1 and TRBJ2-2, with D perhaps TRBD2 (7 bases). V was trimmed by 2 bases and J by 6 bases, leaving 13 bases between them. The CDR3 runs 15 residues. The germline CDR1 and CDR2 sequences are WNHNN and SYGVQD (reference sequence). CDR3 nucleotides: TGCGCCAGCAGTGAGGGGGGGGGCTTGGCCGGGGAGCTGTTTTTT. Translation: CASSEGGGLAGELFF.

The J gene is TRBJ1-5, the V gene TRBV30, with D possibly TRBD1 on 5 matching bases. Germline V CDR1 and CDR2: GTSNPN, SVGIG (reference sequence). The V end lost 4 bases, the J end lost 5 bases, and 18 bases lay between the germline ends. The CDR3 sequence is 15 residues long. This CDR3 is CAWTRWGGLDQPQHF. DNA of the CDR3: TGTGCCTGGACACGATGGGGGGGTCTCGATCAGCCCCAGCATTTT.

The V gene is TRBV10-3, the J gene TRBJ1-1; 9 nucleotides line up with TRBD1. Germline CDR1 is ENHRY and CDR2 is SYGVKD. The CDR3 consists of 14 residues. The junction had 10 bases not matched to a gene; V was cut back by 10 bases and J by 4 bases. CDR3: CATQPGQGITEAFF. In DNA, the CDR3 is TGTGCCACCCAACCGGGACAGGGAATCACTGAAGCTTTCTTT.

This chain links TRBV4-1 with TRBJ1-3; no firm D call. The V and J ends lost 0 bases and 2 bases respectively, with 8 bases between them. CDR3 length: 15 amino acids. The germline V gene has CDR1 MGHRA and CDR2 YSYEKL. Here the CDR3 DNA reads TGCGCCAGCAGCCAAGATCCCGAGCCTGGAAACACCATATATTTT. Translation gives CASSQDPEPGNTIYF.

V is TRBV5-5 and J is TRBJ1-6; maybe TRBD1 (6 bases). Trimming pared 0 bases from V and 9 bases from J, leaving 13 bases between. Looked up from germline, CDR1 is SGHKS and CDR2 is YYEKEE (reference sequence). The CDR3 is made up of 15 amino acids. CDR3 nucleotide sequence: TGTGCCAGCAGCTTGGCCTTTCAGGGGAGTTCACCCCTCCACTTT. Translation gives CASSLAFQGSSPLHF.

The chain joins TRBV14 to TRBJ2-1; D uncertain. Germline V gene lookup returns CDR1 SGHDN and CDR2 FVKESK. The CDR3 has 14 amino acids. V shed 3 bases and J shed 6 bases, with 12 bases lying between them. CDR3 sequence (DNA): TGTGCCAGCAGCCAGTTCGAGGCGCTCAATGAGCAGTTCTTC. Residues: CASSQFEALNEQFF.

The rearrangement links TRBV6-5 to TRBJ2-1; unclear D gene. Germline CDR1 reads MNHEY; CDR2 reads SVGAGI. The germline V and J ends were trimmed by 6 bases and 2 bases, with 8 bases remaining between them. This CDR3 region has 13 residues. The CDR3 sequence is CASSPGPYNEQFF. In DNA, the CDR3 is TGTGCCAGCAGCCCGGGTCCCTACAATGAGCAGTTCTTC.

The chain joins TRBV5-1 to TRBJ2-3; 9 bases line up with TRBD1. CDR1 and CDR2 from the germline V gene are SGHRS and YFSETQ. This CDR3 is 15 amino acids long. J lost 6 bases, V lost 3 bases, and 8 bases had no gene match. The CDR3 DNA is TGCGCCAGCAGCTCCAGGGTGGACAGGGGTGATACGCAGTATTTT. Its protein product is CASSSRVDRGDTQYF.

The genes are TRBV29-1 and TRBJ1-3, with D maybe TRBD1 (5 bases). Germline V gene data show CDR1 as SQVTM and CDR2 as ANQGSEA. The germline V and J ends were trimmed by 7 bases and 0 bases, with 16 bases remaining between them. The CDR3 has 15 amino acids. The CDR3 DNA sequence: TGCAGCGCGATAACAGGCGCCAGCTCTGGAAACACCATATATTTT. It translates to CSAITGASSGNTIYF.

The chain joins TRBV7-2 to TRBJ2-2, with D possibly being TRBD1 (7 bases). CDR3 length: 16 amino acids. The V end was cut by 2 bases, the J end by 6 bases, with 16 bases between. Germline CDR1 SGHTA, CDR2 FQGNSA. CDR3 coding DNA: TGTGCCAGCAGCTTACAGGGGGGCTCGAATGCCGGGGAGCTGTTTTTT. Protein product: CASSLQGGSNAGELFF.

This clone was counted only a few times. CDR3 DNA sequence: TGTGCCAGCTCACCAGGGGGCGATTCCCGGAGGGGCTACACCTTC. Translation gives CASSPGGDSRRGYTF. This chain uses TRBV18 with TRBJ1-2, with D perhaps matching TRBD1 (6 bases). The CDR3 has 15 residues. The V end lost 2 bases, the J end lost 8 bases, and 18 bases lay between the germline ends. Per the germline V gene, CDR1 is KGHSH and CDR2 is LQKENI.

The chain uses TRBV2 and TRBJ1-5; TRBD1 matches 8 bases. This CDR3 has 14 amino acids. V lost 8 bases and J lost 4; bases outside the gene matches: 7. The germline V gene encodes CDR1 SNHLY and CDR2 FYNNEI. CDR3 DNA: TGTGCCAGCCTCACAGGGGGAAGAAATCAGCCCCAGCATTTT. The encoded protein is CASLTGGRNQPQHF.

This clone showed up just a few times. This chain uses TRBV3-1 (or the pseudogene TRBV3-2) with TRBJ1-3, with D maybe TRBD1 (5 bases). The V and J ends lost 6 bases and 8 bases respectively, with 11 bases between them. The CDR3 has 12 residues. Germline lookup yields CDR1 LGHDT and CDR2 YNNKEL (reference sequence). This CDR3 reads CASSHGGDTIYF. For the CDR3, the DNA is TGTGCCAGCAGTCACGGGGGGGACACCATATATTTT.

The genes are TRBV5-1 and TRBJ2-5; 10 nucleotides align to TRBD2. Germline V gene sequence: CDR1 SGHRS, CDR2 YFSETQ. V dropped 0 bases and J dropped 5; count of bases not matched to a gene: 4. This CDR3 is built from 15 residues. The CDR3 DNA reads as TGCGCCAGCAGCTTGGAGGCTAGCGGGGGTGAGACCCAGTACTTC. It is translated as CASSLEASGGETQYF.

This chain connects TRBV4-1 to TRBJ1-2; the D gene is possibly TRBD1 (5 bases). This CDR3 has 16 amino acids. The germline gives CDR1 MGHRA, CDR2 YSYEKL. Trimming took off 3 bases at V and 0 bases at J, with 14 bases between the two ends. CDR3 loop: CASSQDNRFANYGYTF. The CDR3 DNA reads as TGCGCCAGCAGCCAGGACAACCGATTCGCTAACTATGGCTACACCTTC.

The chain combines TRBV10-1 with TRBJ1-2, with 11 bases fitting TRBD1. This CDR3 is built from 15 residues. J gave up 4 bases and V 4 bases, and 5 bases lay outside the gene matches. Germline CDR1 is WNHNN and CDR2 is SYGVQD (reference sequence). Here the CDR3 reads CASSADRGPVYGYTF. DNA for the CDR3: TGCGCCAGCAGTGCGGACAGGGGGCCCGTCTATGGCTACACCTTC.

This chain links TRBV6-5 with TRBJ1-5; 7 bases align to TRBD1. V was pared by 2 bases and J by 7 bases, with 11 bases of the junction left unmatched. Germline assignment: CDR1 MNHEY and CDR2 SVGAGI. The length of the CDR3 is 16 residues. The CDR3 loop reads CASSYLRTGIIQPQHF. Written as DNA, the CDR3 is TGTGCCAGCAGTTACCTGAGGACAGGTATAATCCAGCCCCAGCATTTT.

V usage is TRBV12-3 or TRBV12-4 and J usage is TRBJ1-1; D possibly corresponds to TRBD1 (5 bases). Between the trimmed V and J ends, which lost 5 bases and 2 bases, there was a span of 9 bases. This CDR3 has 13 amino acids. CDR3 in amino acids: CASSLDSNTEAFF. The CDR3, as DNA: TGTGCCAGCAGTCTTGACAGTAACACTGAAGCTTTCTTT.

V is TRBV15 and J is TRBJ2-1; D perhaps matches TRBD1 (6 bases). From germline, CDR1 is LNHNV and CDR2 YYDKDF (reference sequence). The CDR3 has 13 amino acids. V lost 5 bases to trimming and J lost 4 bases, with 9 bases between them. The CDR3 region has the DNA TGTGCCACCAGCCGGGACATATACAATGAGCAGTTCTTC. Protein product: CATSRDIYNEQFF.

This clone has just one count. The V call is TRBV4-1, the J call TRBJ2-3, with TRBD2 matching 13 bases. The germline CDR1 and CDR2 sequences are MGHRA and YSYEKL. The CDR3 covers 18 residues. Trimming cost V 3 bases and J 4 bases; bases outside gene matches: 10. Written as DNA, the CDR3 is TGCGCCAGCAGCCAGCTACTAGCGGGGGGGACCGAGGCAGATACGCAGTATTTT. This codes for CASSQLLAGGTEADTQYF.